This TCR beta chain was found in a study of T cell repertoires in aging, cancer and after chemotherapy. Findings of the study overall: In each cancer cohort, median generation probability increased across chemotherapy, suggesting thymic output rebounded.

TRB rearrangements spanning V, D and J were amplified using mixed TRB-A/B primers. TCRdb independently ran MiXCR on the multiplex PCR reads; one entry per CDR3 protein. The sample contains around 2,400 distinct CDR3 sequences, roughly 32% of which appear only once. Peripheral blood genomic DNA, not sorted cells or RNA, was the template. With respect to this clonotype: Antigen unknown.

V shed 4 bases and J 2 bases; nucleotides not matched to a gene: 7. The CDR3 is 16 residues long. Sequencing was carried out using blood. This clonotype originated in a human donor with a solid tumor. The V and J genes are TRBV12-3 or TRBV12-4 and TRBJ2-1; TRBD1 agrees at 8 bases. The CDR3 sequence is CASSSSGTGTYNEQFF. In DNA, the CDR3 is TGTGCCAGCAGTTCGTCCGGGACAGGTACCTACAATGAGCAGTTCTTC.